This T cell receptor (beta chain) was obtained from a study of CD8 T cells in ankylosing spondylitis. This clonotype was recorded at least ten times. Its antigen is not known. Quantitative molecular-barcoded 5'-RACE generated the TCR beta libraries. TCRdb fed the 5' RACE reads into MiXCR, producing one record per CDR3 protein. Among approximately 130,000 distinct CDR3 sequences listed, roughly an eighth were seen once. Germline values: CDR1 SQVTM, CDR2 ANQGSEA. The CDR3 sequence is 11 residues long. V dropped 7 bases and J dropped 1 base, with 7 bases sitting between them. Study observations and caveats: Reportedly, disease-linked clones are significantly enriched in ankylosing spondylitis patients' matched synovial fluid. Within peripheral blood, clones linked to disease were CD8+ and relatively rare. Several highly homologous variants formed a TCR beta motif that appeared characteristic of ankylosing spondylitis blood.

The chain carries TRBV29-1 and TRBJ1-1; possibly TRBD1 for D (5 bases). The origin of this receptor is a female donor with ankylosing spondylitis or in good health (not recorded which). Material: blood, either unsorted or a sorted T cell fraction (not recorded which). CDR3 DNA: TGCAGCGGTACAGGGAACACTGAAGCTTTCTTT. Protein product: CSGTGNTEAFF.